Reported below is one T cell receptor beta chain. Its antigen is unknown. No base qualities exist here, and no much larger clone lies one base off it. This sample is drawn from a study of cytomegalovirus exposure and HLA in healthy donors (dated by TCRdb to 2016 to 2017). For context, the study as a whole: According to an earlier analysis of 587 of the donors, 150 million to 200 million T cells yielded approximately 120 million unique TCR beta sequences and more than 250 Gb of sequence data. Among about 400 genotyped donors of the cohort, an average of approximately 240,000 unique TCR beta nucleotide sequences was sequenced per donor, of which about 18% were non-productive. Using immunosequencing, the study profiled T cell repertoires from 666 subjects and related those repertoires to cytomegalovirus serostatus. To decide whether each TCR beta V gene segment behaved as functional or pseudogenic, an earlier analysis of several hundred of the donors relied on high-throughput TCR beta sequencing. The aim of the study was to test whether cataloging public T cell receptors could identify signatures of past pathogen exposure. HLA typing covered class I and class II loci at four-digit resolution. A later analysis re-examined previously published TCR beta repertoires from 610 or so donors and added high-resolution HLA genotyping to investigate patterns of TCR occurrence. Among the roughly 400 genotyped donors, around 81% belonged to the genetic ancestry cluster associated with self-reported Caucasian donors. Every repertoire in the discovery cohort had been generated on one and the same sequencing platform. Because of strong linkage in the cohort, roughly five DR-DQ haplotypes were treated as single units for association and clustering. An early release that covered 500 to 800 HLA-typed donors contained 250 to 350 gigabases of sequencing data and 70 million to 100 million unique TCR sequences. To predict cytomegalovirus infection status, the study combined high-throughput TCR immunosequencing, statistical association of individual TCRs with disease status, and machine learning. Genome-wide SNP genotypes for about three fifths of the roughly 670 donors were used in a later genetic analysis, which treated that subset as a discovery cohort. In addition to the first cohort of approximately 650 subjects, a separate validation cohort of around 110 different subjects was used. Rather than drawing on any new phenotypic data, the later analysis identified candidate immune exposures from TCR beta sequences and the way those sequences occurred across donors. Donor age, sex, ethnicity and CMV serostatus were collected together with the repertoire data. Typing coverage varied by locus: roughly 629-630 donors for A, B, C, DRB1 and DQB1; roughly 510 for DQA1; more than 600 for DPA1; approximately 490 for DPB1. Overall study outcomes, separate from this receptor: An earlier analysis of approximately 540 of the donors showed that most TCR beta V segments appeared in productive rearrangements either about 90% or about 30% of the time, which broadly matched IMGT annotations. Most CMV-associated TCR beta chains appeared to be HLA-restricted in a later analysis, and the HLA associations seemed to be driven largely by CMV exposure. At a false discovery rate of 0.05, a later analysis linked roughly 17,000 TCR beta sequences to specific HLA alleles. Only TCR beta chains were sequenced in this cohort, and the absence of alpha or paired-chain data limited detectable features. In a later genetic analysis, a missense DCLRE1C variant was associated with V-gene and J-gene trimming of TCR beta chains, and the association was replicated in an independent cohort. It was suggested by the authors that the approach could potentially be generalized to other disease states and immunological phenotypes. The earlier analysis of about 600 of the donors excluded roughly 17 rarely observed V segments, including chromosome 9 orphons, because counts were too low. Cytomegalovirus status was reported to be diagnosed by the classifier with high specificity and sensitivity in both the original and validation cohorts. The study gave a list of 150 to 200 TCR beta chains associated with cytomegalovirus. Correlated functional status among segregating V segments might be attributable to linkage disequilibrium, but an unknown experimental factor could not be ruled out. According to a later analysis, TCR association rates differed among HLA loci, with DRB1 alleles showing the most associated TCRs and HLA-C alleles showing the fewest. Across donors, most TCR sequences were observed very rarely, whereas some public TCRs were present in many individuals. A later analysis found that HLA-associated TCR beta chains were more clonally expanded and had lower generation probabilities than equally common non-associated chains. According to a later genetic analysis, donors in an Asian-associated ancestry cluster had fewer N-insertions in productive TCRs than the approximately 710-donor mean. When HLA alleles, especially DR and DQ, strongly co-occurred, TCR associations were difficult to assign to individual alleles. A cluster of highly shared sequence variants was judged likely to be a technical artifact of the sequencing pipeline. The only immune exposure information available for the cohort was CMV serostatus. In vitro tests confirmed that three of the cytomegalovirus-associated TCR beta chains recognize cytomegalovirus antigens. HLA typing was unavailable for some donors at each locus, so association tests used only the typed subset. A further reported finding was that TCR beta sequences accurately predicted the HLA-A and HLA-B alleles for most subjects in the first cohort. Roughly uniform sequencing depth across donors was assumed in presence/absence analyses, although this assumption may not hold. According to a later analysis, parvovirus B19, influenza, CMV and Epstein-Barr virus appeared linked to several top co-occurrence clusters.

The cohort was made up of about 670 healthy bone marrow donors. Cohort members were all nominally healthy when sampled, although unrecorded immune exposures were likely present. The donor was CMV seronegative and belonged to the group of under 400 seronegative cohort members. A peripheral blood sample was collected from each donor, and TCR beta sequencing was performed on peripheral blood mononuclear cells. Genomic DNA was extracted from the blood cell samples with the Qiagen DNeasy Blood Extraction Kit. Preparation of the library involved the immunoSEQ multiplex PCR assay. A mixture of 60 forward primers for TCR Vbeta segments and 13 reverse primers for TCR Jbeta segments was used in the multiplex PCR. The CDR3 region of rearranged TCR beta genes was amplified from genomic DNA by a multiplex PCR assay. On the Illumina HiSeq System, the amplified TCR beta libraries were sequenced as 87-base-pair reads. The study's own analysis went as follows. A later analysis tallied 75 million to 85 million unique TCR beta chains across the roughly 610 repertoires, and about 10 million of those chains were shared by two or more donors. A nearest-neighbor algorithm error-corrected the raw reads and collapsed the reads into unique sequences, merging closely related sequences to remove PCR and sequencing errors. V, D and J gene segments were assigned by aligning CDR3 sequences to IMGT reference sequences. For a sequence to be retained, a match of at least six nucleotides to both a V gene segment and a J gene segment was required. Rearrangements were classified as productive when the CDR3 lacked stop codons and remained in frame with V and J, and all other rearrangements were classified as non-productive. CDR3 was defined by IMGT convention, running from the second conserved V-encoded cysteine to the conserved J-encoded phenylalanine. Sequences without an unambiguous match to a single V gene segment were excluded from the earlier analysis of almost 600 of the donors. In an earlier analysis of around 600 of the donors, V segments were called functional above 56.7% productive rearrangements and were called segregating when the between-donor standard deviation exceeded 5%. A statistical classification framework was built for diagnosing cytomegalovirus status from the catalog of TCR beta chain sequences. A later analysis assigned V and J genes by comparing TCR nucleotide sequences with IMGT/GENE-DB human TR gene sequences. Using the TCRdist pipeline, a later analysis assigned CDR3 sequences along with most-parsimonious VDJ recombination scenarios. In a later analysis, each TCR beta chain was defined by its CDR3 amino acid sequence together with its V-gene family, and reads without a unique V-gene family were excluded. A later analysis removed roughly 590 highly shared, low-generation-probability nucleotide sequences to deal with suspected cross-contamination and a sequencing artifact. In a later analysis, a clonal expansion index was calculated for each public chain from normalized within-repertoire ranks of inferred template counts. Generation probabilities in a later analysis came from a VDJ recombination model fitted to out-of-frame rearrangements, and those results were checked against IGoR. In a later analysis, TCR-TCR, TCR-HLA and TCR-CMV co-occurrence was scored with hypergeometric tests, and a repertoire-size bias correction was applied to TCR pairs. To estimate false discovery rates, a later analysis permuted the HLA or CMV assignments 20 times. In a later analysis, co-occurring TCRs were grouped using DBSCAN, with TCRdist sequence similarity added in when clustering inside HLA-allele-positive subsets. Repertoires with fewer than 30,000 or more than 120,000 public chains were left out of co-occurrence clustering, as were four to six repertoires with anomalous nucleotide sharing. TCRdb stores this immuneACCESS table with in-frame sequences only. Part of the clones is absent; in the studies checked, under half of the shortfall reflects unresolved V genes, and no reason is known for the rest. V, J and clone size are those of that table, while D and trimming were read from the DNA. This sample gives 150,000 to 200,000 clones in total; around 77% of them show up just once. Around 1.6% of the sample is in the top ten clones.

The sequence came from a woman in her twenties or thirties in good health and CMV-seronegative. The source material was PBMCs.

The sequenced DNA: TGTGCCAGCAGCCCACAGGGGTTTTTGAACACTGAAGCTTTCTTT. The resulting protein is CASSPQGFLNTEAFF. The receptor chain draws on TRBV14 and TRBJ1-1; the central 7 bases match TRBD1. According to the germline V gene, CDR1 reads SGHDN and CDR2 reads FVKESK. Its CDR3 holds 15 amino acids, cysteine through phenylalanine. Only the CDR3 region is kept as DNA, spanning 45 bases read in frame from base 1. Compared with germline, V lacks 4 bases and J lacks 0 bases; bases without a gene match: 5.